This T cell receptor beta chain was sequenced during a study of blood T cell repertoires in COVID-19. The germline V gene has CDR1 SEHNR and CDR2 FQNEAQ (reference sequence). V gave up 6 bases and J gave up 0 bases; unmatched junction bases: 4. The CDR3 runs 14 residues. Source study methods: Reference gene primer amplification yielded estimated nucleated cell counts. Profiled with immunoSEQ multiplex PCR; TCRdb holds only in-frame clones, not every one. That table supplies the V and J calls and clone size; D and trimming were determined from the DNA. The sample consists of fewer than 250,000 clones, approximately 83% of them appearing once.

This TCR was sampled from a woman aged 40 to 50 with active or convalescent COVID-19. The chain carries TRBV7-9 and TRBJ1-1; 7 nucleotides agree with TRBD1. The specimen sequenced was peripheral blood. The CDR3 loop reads CASRTQGVNTEAFF. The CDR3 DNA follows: TGTGCCAGCAGAACCCAGGGGGTGAACACTGAAGCTTTCTTT.